These 21 T cell receptor beta chains were sequenced from one sample in a study of blood T cell repertoires in COVID-19. Repertoires were generated with immunoSEQ multiplex PCR, while TCRdb's copy carries only in-frame clones and drops some. The repertoire has roughly 380,000 clones, roughly 86% of them found once; the top ten carry around 1.3%. The source material was PBMCs or T cells enriched from blood (not recorded which). Receptors originate from a man aged 30 to 45 who had recovered from COVID-19.

The CDR3 sequence is CASGPGWQGFFYEQFF. CDR3 DNA sequence: TGTGCTAGTGGCCCCGGCTGGCAGGGATTTTTTTATGAGCAGTTCTTC. J is TRBJ2-1 and V is TRBV12-5, with a possible D match to TRBD1 (5 bases). The CDR3 extends over 16 amino acids. The germline V and J ends were trimmed by 6 bases and 8 bases, with 23 bases remaining between them. CDR1 LGHNT and CDR2 FRNRAP come from the germline V gene.

The V gene is TRBV6-2 or TRBV6-3, the J gene TRBJ2-1; D is perhaps TRBD2 (5 bases). The CDR3 covers 19 residues. CDR1 and CDR2 from the germline V gene are MNHEY and SVGEGT. V was clipped by 1 base and J by 0 bases, with 19 bases between them. The CDR3 here is CASSYYHFVVASSYNEQFF. CDR3 nucleotides: TGTGCCAGCAGTTACTATCATTTCGTGGTAGCGAGCTCCTACAATGAGCAGTTCTTC.

This chain connects TRBV10-1 to TRBJ2-7; TRBD1 agrees at 8 bases. With V trimmed by 5 bases and J by 4 bases, 4 bases remained unmatched. CDR3 length: 13 residues. Germline V gene lookup returns CDR1 WNHNN and CDR2 SYGVQD (reference sequence). The CDR3 is CASSRQGPYEQYF. The CDR3 coding sequence is TGCGCCAGCAGTAGACAGGGGCCTTACGAGCAGTACTTC.

The genes are TRBV12-3 or TRBV12-4 and TRBJ1-5, with D possibly TRBD1 on 6 matching bases. Trimming cost V 8 bases and J 2 bases, with 10 bases left between them. This CDR3 region has 13 residues. CDR3 sequence reads: CASQTGRNQPQHF. The CDR3 nucleotides read TGTGCCAGCCAGACAGGCCGCAATCAGCCCCAGCATTTT.

The chain has TRBV11-2 and TRBJ1-3; D ambiguous. The CDR3 extends over 15 amino acids. V was pared by 6 bases and J by 0 bases, with 12 bases between. Germline assignment: CDR1 SGHAT and CDR2 FQNNGV. This CDR3 is CASRATEYSGNTIYF. CDR3 bases: TGTGCCAGCAGGGCAACAGAATACTCTGGAAACACCATATATTTT.

This chain links TRBV7-9 with TRBJ1-1; no clear D. Germline V gene sequence: CDR1 SEHNR, CDR2 FQNEAQ (reference sequence). The CDR3 loop spans 15 amino acids. V was clipped by 1 base and J by 1 base, with 10 bases between them. CDR3 nucleotide sequence: TGTGCCAGCAGCTTAGGTTCTGGGAGGAACACTGAAGCTTTCTTT. It translates to CASSLGSGRNTEAFF.

The chain links TRBV7-3 to TRBJ2-3, with D perhaps matching TRBD2 (5 bases). This CDR3 is built from 12 residues. V gave up 5 bases and J gave up 4 bases, with 7 bases separating them. CDR1 is SGHTA and CDR2 is FQGTGA in the germline V gene. CDR3 in DNA: TGTGCCAGCAGCCTCGGGGCAGATACGCAGTATTTT. Amino acids: CASSLGADTQYF.

The chain employs TRBV27 and TRBJ2-1; D is unclear. Per germline, CDR1 MNHEY and CDR2 SMNVEV (reference sequence). The CDR3 runs 13 residues. The V end was cut by 5 bases, the J end by 4 bases, with 9 bases between. CDR3 nucleotide sequence: TGTGCCAGCAGTCCATACTCATACAATGAGCAGTTCTTC. It is translated as CASSPYSYNEQFF.

J is TRBJ2-5 and V is TRBV6-2 or TRBV6-3, with 10 bases that match TRBD2. Trimming cost V 4 bases and J 1 base; bases outside gene matches: 3. CDR1 is MNHEY, CDR2 SVGEGT, per germline. There are 15 residues in the CDR3. CDR3 DNA sequence: TGTGCCAGCAGTTTAGGACTAGCGGTCCAAGAGACCCAGTACTTC. This gives the protein CASSLGLAVQETQYF.

This rearrangement joins TRBV7-9 to TRBJ2-7; tentatively, D is TRBD2 (5 bases). In germline, CDR1 is SEHNR, CDR2 FQNEAQ (reference sequence). With 6 bases removed from V and 1 base from J, the gap between germline ends came to 13 bases. This CDR3 region has 14 residues. CDR3 coding DNA: TGTGCCAGCAGTTACTCTAGCCGATCCTACGAGCAGTACTTC. This sequence encodes CASSYSSRSYEQYF.

This clone was picked up a small number of times. The chain is built from TRBV2 and TRBJ1-5; 7 nucleotides match TRBD1. The length of the CDR3 is 14 residues. After removal of 7 bases from V and 3 bases from J, the junction contained 6 bases not matched to a gene. Germline loops: CDR1 SNHLY, CDR2 FYNNEI. The CDR3 region is CASNRDRNNQPQHF. In nucleotides, the CDR3 is TGTGCCAGCAACCGGGACAGAAACAATCAGCCCCAGCATTTT. The full variable domain, rest sourced from reference TRBV2 and TRBJ1-5, is EPEVTQTPSHQVTQMGQEVILRCVPISNHLYFYWYRQILGQKVEFLVSFYNNEISEKSEIFDDQFSVERPDGSNFTLKIRSTKLEDSAMYFCASNRDRNNQPQHFGDGTRLSIL.

The chain recombines TRBV7-9 with TRBJ2-7, with D possibly TRBD1 on 6 matching bases. V shed 2 bases and J shed 3 bases, with 11 bases lying between them. Germline V CDR1 and CDR2: SEHNR, FQNEAQ (reference sequence). CDR3 length equals 14 residues. The CDR3 nucleotides are TGTGCCAGCAGCTTACTGGGGGCAGACTACGAGCAGTACTTC. Protein sequence: CASSLLGADYEQYF. The whole variable domain, remainder taken from reference TRBV7-9 and TRBJ2-7, is DTGVSQNPRHKITKRGQNVTFRCDPISEHNRLYWYRQTLGQGPEFLTYFQNEAQLEKSRLLSDRFSAERPKGSFSTLEIQRTEQGDSAMYLCASSLLGADYEQYFGPGTRLTVT.

The chain has TRBV28 and TRBJ1-5; D is unclear. The CDR3 loop spans 15 amino acids. Germline lookup yields CDR1 MDHEN and CDR2 SYDVKM. V was cut by 5 bases and J by 1 base, with 12 bases left in between. CDR3 sequence: CASSRRAGSNQPQHF. CDR3 nucleotides: TGTGCCAGCAGTCGTCGGGCGGGGAGCAATCAGCCCCAGCATTTT.

This chain links TRBV27 with TRBJ1-6, with 8 bases aligning to TRBD1. The J segment lost 4 bases and the V segment lost 5 bases, leaving 4 bases of the junction unmatched. This CDR3 contains 15 residues. The germline V gene encodes CDR1 MNHEY and CDR2 SMNVEV (reference sequence). The CDR3 DNA is TGTGCCAGCAGTCTGGACAGGGAGTATAATTCACCCCTCCACTTT. It specifies CASSLDREYNSPLHF.

This CDR3 reads CASSQVYLRDRGHNEQFF. CDR3 in DNA: TGTGCCAGCAGCCAAGTCTATCTCCGGGACAGGGGGCACAATGAGCAGTTCTTC. V is TRBV3-1 (or the pseudogene TRBV3-2) and J is TRBJ2-1, with 12 bases fitting TRBD1. CDR1 and CDR2 (germline): LGHDT, YNNKEL (reference sequence). This CDR3 is built from 18 residues. The J segment lost 5 bases and the V segment lost 1 base, leaving 9 bases of the junction unmatched.

The chain is built from TRBV7-9 and TRBJ1-2; 9 bases align to TRBD1. Losses at the gene ends were 9 bases for V and 4 bases for J; bases not matched to a gene: 9. Per germline, CDR1 SEHNR and CDR2 FQNEAQ (reference sequence). This CDR3 has 14 residues. The CDR3 nucleotides are TGTGCCAGTAAACCGGGACAGGGCATCTATGGCTACACCTTC. It encodes CASKPGQGIYGYTF.

This clone has just a few counts. The genes are TRBV27 and TRBJ1-5; D unclear. Trimming shortened V by 4 bases and J by 1 base, and 5 bases separated the two germline ends. This CDR3 has 13 residues. Germline V gene data show CDR1 as MNHEY and CDR2 as SMNVEV (reference sequence). The CDR3 loop is CASSSGSNQPQHF. DNA of the CDR3: TGTGCCAGCAGTTCGGGAAGCAATCAGCCCCAGCATTTT.

The genes are TRBV2 and TRBJ2-2, with TRBD1 matching over 12 bases. From germline, CDR1 is SNHLY and CDR2 FYNNEI. This CDR3 has 14 amino acids. Losses at the gene ends were 8 bases for V and 8 bases for J; bases not matched to a gene: 6. As DNA, the CDR3 is TGTGCCAGCGGGGGACAGGGGGCCTCTGGGGAGCTGTTTTTT. Its protein is CASGGQGASGELFF. The full variable domain, in which reference TRBV2 and TRBJ2-2 provide the parts outside the CDR3, is EPEVTQTPSHQVTQMGQEVILRCVPISNHLYFYWYRQILGQKVEFLVSFYNNEISEKSEIFDDQFSVERPDGSNFTLKIRSTKLEDSAMYFCASGGQGASGELFFGEGSRLTVL.

The chain links TRBV2 to TRBJ2-5; 7 positions match TRBD1. The CDR3 has 14 amino acids. The germline V gene has CDR1 SNHLY and CDR2 FYNNEI. Trimming at V came to 3 bases and at J to 5 bases, leaving 6 bases not matched to a gene. CDR3 DNA: TGTGCCAGCAGTGACGACAGGGTAGGGGAGACCCAGTACTTC. It is translated as CASSDDRVGETQYF.

Here the CDR3 reads CASSAGLMNTEAFF. In DNA, the CDR3 is TGTGCCAGCAGCGCGGGACTTATGAACACTGAAGCTTTCTTT. V and J are TRBV9 and TRBJ1-1; D possibly corresponds to TRBD1 (5 bases). From germline, CDR1 is SGDLS and CDR2 YYNGEE. The CDR3 extends over 14 amino acids. Trimming removed 3 bases at V and 0 bases at J, with 9 bases between.

This chain links TRBV23-1 with TRBJ1-1; maybe TRBD1 (6 bases). TRBV23-1 qualifies as an ORF whose function is uncertain. The V gene lost 2 bases and the J gene lost 5 bases, with 18 bases spanning the gap. The CDR3 is made up of 16 amino acids. The CDR3 is CASSQPTTGGRTEAFF. CDR3 in DNA: TGCGCCAGCAGTCAACCGACCACGGGGGGGCGGACTGAAGCTTTCTTT.